A selection of T cell receptor beta chains follows, all from one sample in a study of CD8 T cells in Susac syndrome. Each CDR3 protein is one row after TCRdb ran MiXCR on the immunoSEQ multiplex PCR reads. The sample holds 150,000 to 200,000 distinct CDR3 sequences, about 95% seen once. The sequenced sample was CD4+ T cells from PBMCs. All receptors come from a human donor with multiple sclerosis. The CDR3 runs from the conserved cysteine through the conserved F or W. The D gene is left open where the match is weak.

d_call: .
v_call: TRBV3-1
j_call: TRBJ2-5
cdr3_nt: TGTGCCAGCGGAGGCGGGGTAGATGTGACCCAGTACTTC
cdr3_aa: CASGGGVDVTQYF

d_call: TRBD1
v_call: TRBV3-1
j_call: TRBJ1-6
cdr3_nt: TGTGCCAGCAGCCAAGGGACAGGGTGGACACCCCTCCACTTT
cdr3_aa: CASSQGTGWTPLHF

d_call: .
v_call: TRBV29-1
j_call: TRBJ2-3
cdr3_nt: TGCAGCGCTGAGGGACTGGACACAGATACGCAGTATTTT
cdr3_aa: CSAEGLDTDTQYF

d_call: .
v_call: TRBV20-1
j_call: TRBJ2-5
cdr3_nt: TGCAGTGCTCTCCAAGGGGGAGGGTTTGGTGAGACCCAGTACTTC
cdr3_aa: CSALQGGGFGETQYF

d_call: TRBD2
v_call: TRBV5-6
j_call: TRBJ2-3
cdr3_nt: TGTGCCAGCAGCCCAGGGACTAGCGGCACAGATACGCAGTATTTT
cdr3_aa: CASSPGTSGTDTQYF

d_call: .
v_call: TRBV19
j_call: TRBJ1-2
cdr3_nt: TGTGCCAGTAGTATCGGAGCTCCCTATGGCTACACCTTC
cdr3_aa: CASSIGAPYGYTF

d_call: .
v_call: TRBV11-2
j_call: TRBJ2-3
cdr3_nt: TGTGCCAGCAGCTCCCGGCCGATGAGCGGACCCACAGATACGCAGTATTTT
cdr3_aa: CASSSRPMSGPTDTQYF

d_call: .
v_call: TRBV12-3/TRBV12-4
j_call: TRBJ2-7
cdr3_nt: TGTGCCAGCAGTTTCTCAAAGAACGAGCAGTACTTC
cdr3_aa: CASSFSKNEQYF

d_call: TRBD1
v_call: TRBV27
j_call: TRBJ1-2
cdr3_nt: TGTGCCAGCAGCCTCGGCAGGGGGCGAAACTATGGCTACACCTTC
cdr3_aa: CASSLGRGRNYGYTF

d_call: .
v_call: TRBV25-1
j_call: TRBJ1-2
cdr3_nt: TGTGCCAGCAGTGAACCCAACCTCGGACAGCGTGGCTACACCTTC
cdr3_aa: CASSEPNLGQRGYTF

d_call: TRBD1
v_call: TRBV3-1
j_call: TRBJ2-1
cdr3_nt: TGTGCCAGCAGCCAACTGACCGGGACAGGGCAGAATGAGCAGTTCTTC
cdr3_aa: CASSQLTGTGQNEQFF

d_call: .
v_call: TRBV27
j_call: TRBJ2-7
cdr3_nt: TGTGCCAGCAGTCCGCCGACCGACCCCTACGAGCAGTACTTC
cdr3_aa: CASSPPTDPYEQYF